Only one count was recorded for the clone carrying this T cell receptor beta chain. Treatment meaning: oral pan-JAK inhibitor, 5-10 mg twice daily. This sample stems from a study of CD8+ T cells in alopecia areata. V lost 2 bases to trimming and J lost 9 bases; unmatched junction nucleotides: 11. CDR3 length equals 15 residues. CDR1 and CDR2 from the germline V gene are SGHDT and YYEEEE. Reverse transcribed after extraction, RNA yielded cDNA as the sequencing template. TCRdb's copy holds only in-frame clones and misses some; the assay was immunoSEQ multiplex PCR. Of a few hundred thousand clones listed, around two fifths are singletons.

The chain carries TRBV5-6 and TRBJ1-2; 9 bases match TRBD1. This receptor was taken from a human donor with alopecia areata. Sequencing used CD4+ T cells sorted from blood, obtained around week 36, from a patient treated with tofacitinib. DNA for the CDR3: TGTGCCAGCAGCTTCAGGACAGGGGAGGCGACTAGCTACACCTTC. Amino acids: CASSFRTGEATSYTF.